The 26 T cell receptor beta chains below come from one sample, sequenced in a study of T cell responses to AZD1222 COVID-19 vaccine. Sequenced by immunoSEQ multiplex PCR; TCRdb stores in-frame clones only, minus some. The sample yields about 100,000 clones, around 91% seen once. This specimen was peripheral blood, taken on day 0 of AZD1222 vaccination. Source of these receptors: an adult in good health.

In this sample, this clone turned up many times. This rearrangement joins TRBV4-2 to TRBJ2-7; 7 bases line up with TRBD2. V was clipped by 4 bases and J by 5 bases; unmatched bases: 5. The CDR3 sequence is 13 residues long. CDR1 LGHNA and CDR2 YNFKEQ come from the germline V gene. CDR3 DNA: TGTGCCAGCAGCCTGGCGGGGGAGGACGAGCAGTACTTC. This encodes CASSLAGEDEQYF.

This clone was detected once. The CDR3 protein is CASSLGGSNQPQHF. DNA of the CDR3: TGCGCCAGCAGCTTGGGGGGTAGCAATCAGCCCCAGCATTTT. This chain joins TRBV5-1 and TRBJ1-5; D call uncertain. Germline V lookup: CDR1 SGHRS, CDR2 YFSETQ. V lost 0 bases, J lost 0 bases, and 4 bases lay in between. This CDR3 is 14 amino acids long.

This clone was counted a few times. The V gene is TRBV30, the J gene TRBJ1-2, with 7 bases fitting TRBD1. The CDR3 is made up of 14 amino acids. V dropped 0 bases and J dropped 7; count of bases not matched to a gene: 8. From germline, CDR1 is GTSNPN and CDR2 SVGIG (reference sequence). The CDR3 loop reads CAWSVQGPGFGYTF. DNA of the CDR3: TGTGCCTGGAGTGTACAGGGGCCTGGGTTTGGCTACACCTTC.

This chain joins TRBV13 and TRBJ2-1; D might be TRBD2 (5 bases). Trimming left V 2 bases short and J 6 bases short, with 14 bases between. CDR3 length: 15 residues. Germline assignment: CDR1 PRHDT and CDR2 FYEKMQ (reference sequence). The CDR3 loop reads CASSLSASGGNEQFF. CDR3 sequence (DNA): TGTGCCAGCAGCTTATCGGCCTCCGGAGGCAATGAGCAGTTCTTC.

The V gene is TRBV12-3 or TRBV12-4, the J gene TRBJ1-2; D is uncertain. The CDR3 length is 12 residues. The V end was cut by 4 bases, the J end by 7 bases, with 10 bases between. CDR3 sequence: CASSSSWGGYTF. CDR3 in DNA: TGTGCCAGCAGTTCATCTTGGGGTGGCTACACCTTC.

The rearrangement joins TRBV7-8 to TRBJ1-2; TRBD1 matches at 9 bases. The CDR3 sequence is 15 residues long. Germline V gene lookup returns CDR1 SGHVS and CDR2 FQNEAQ. V was pared by 5 bases and J by 4 bases, with 8 bases of the junction left unmatched. The CDR3 protein is CASSERDRALYGYTF. In DNA, the CDR3 is TGTGCCAGCAGCGAAAGGGACAGGGCTCTCTATGGCTACACCTTC. Full variable domain (outside the CDR3, taken from reference TRBV7-8 and TRBJ1-2): GAGVSQSPRYKVAKRGQDVALRCDPISGHVSLFWYQQALGQGPEFLTYFQNEAQLDKSGLPSDRFFAERPEGSVSTLKIQRTQQEDSAVYLCASSERDRALYGYTFGSGTRLTVV.

The chain recombines TRBV11-2 with TRBJ1-2; perhaps TRBD1 as D (5 bases). V lost 0 bases and J 4 bases, leaving 15 bases between the germline ends. From germline, CDR1 is SGHAT and CDR2 FQNNGV. CDR3 length: 16 residues. The chain's CDR3 is CASSLDGAVLGYGYTF. The DNA for the CDR3 is TGTGCCAGCAGCTTAGATGGGGCCGTGCTCGGCTATGGCTACACCTTC.

The V call is TRBV18, the J call TRBJ1-1; possible D gene TRBD1, 6 bases. Germline values: CDR1 KGHSH, CDR2 LQKENI. The CDR3 is 16 amino acids. The V and J ends lost 3 bases and 3 bases respectively, with 17 bases between them. The CDR3 DNA reads as TGTGCCAGCTCACCGCAACAGGGATCCGTATACACTGAAGCTTTCTTT. The encoded protein is CASSPQQGSVYTEAFF.

The count of this clone is one. V usage is TRBV9 and J usage is TRBJ1-1; D not certain. V lost 3 bases and J lost 4, with 13 bases in between. Germline CDR1 reads SGDLS; CDR2 reads YYNGEE. The CDR3 spans 14 residues. In DNA, the CDR3 is TGTGCCAGCAGCGAAAGGACCGACCGCACTGAAGCTTTCTTT. This sequence encodes CASSERTDRTEAFF.

The chain is built from TRBV10-3 and TRBJ2-3, with D tentatively TRBD1 (6 bases). Germline values: CDR1 ENHRY, CDR2 SYGVKD. This CDR3 is 12 amino acids long. Trimming removed 0 bases from V and 8 bases from J, with 6 bases in between. In nucleotides, the CDR3 is TGTGCCATCAGTGAGTCGGGGGCTACGCAGTATTTT. It codes for CAISESGATQYF.

This clone was found once. The chain combines TRBV6-6 with TRBJ1-5, with TRBD1 identical over 9 bases. Trimming cost V 7 bases and J 6 bases; bases outside gene matches: 7. The CDR3 sequence is 14 residues long. Looked up from germline, CDR1 is MNHNY and CDR2 is SVGAGI (reference sequence). The CDR3 protein is CASTQDRGVQPQHF. The DNA of the CDR3 is TGTGCCAGCACCCAGGACAGGGGCGTTCAGCCCCAGCATTTT.

A single count supports this clone. The V gene is TRBV2, the J gene TRBJ1-5; D unresolved. Trimming left V 8 bases short and J 9 bases short, with 20 bases between. Germline lookup yields CDR1 SNHLY and CDR2 FYNNEI. CDR3 length: 14 amino acids. In DNA, the CDR3 is TGTGCCAGCGTGGAGGCCCAGAGCTCCCCGCCCCAGCATTTT. Protein product: CASVEAQSSPPQHF.

Comments on this clone: This may be a read error: a much more frequent sequence differs by one nucleotide. Other DNA sequences in this sample translate to the same CDR3. In DNA form, the CDR3 reads TGTGCTAGCAGTTACTTGGAACAAGACATCTCCTACGAGCAGTACTTC. Its protein is CASSYLEQDISYEQYF. V and J are TRBV6-2 or TRBV6-3 and TRBJ2-7; the D is unclear. CDR1 is MNHEY, CDR2 SVGEGT, per germline. The length of the CDR3 is 16 residues.

CDR3 DNA sequence: TGTGCCACCAGCAGAGCCGGTAGCAATCAGCCCCAGCATTTT. It codes for CATSRAGSNQPQHF. The chain recombines TRBV15 with TRBJ1-5; D gene unclear. This CDR3 contains 14 residues. In germline, CDR1 is LNHNV, CDR2 YYDKDF (reference sequence). Deletions cut 1 base from V and 0 bases from J, with 4 bases between.

CDR3 sequence reads: CASSFEGRYEQYF. The CDR3 DNA is TGTGCCAGCAGTTTCGAGGGACGCTACGAGCAGTACTTC. The rearrangement joins TRBV12-3 or TRBV12-4 to TRBJ2-7; D may be TRBD1 or TRBD2 (5 bases each). The V gene lost 3 bases and the J gene lost 3 bases, with 9 bases spanning the gap. The CDR3 length is 13 residues.

J is TRBJ2-1 and V is TRBV7-2; D is perhaps TRBD1 or TRBD2 (5 bases each). This CDR3 has 16 amino acids. Germline V gene lookup returns CDR1 SGHTA and CDR2 FQGNSA. Trimming took off 1 base at V and 0 bases at J, with 10 bases between the two ends. The CDR3 nucleotides are TGTGCCAGCAGCTTAGTGGGGGAGCCCTCCTACAATGAGCAGTTCTTC. Translation gives CASSLVGEPSYNEQFF.

The chain uses TRBV21-1 and TRBJ1-1. TRBV21-1 represents a pseudogene. There are 10 residues in the CDR3. The CDR3 reads CAPGGVGAFF. The CDR3 DNA is TGTGCCCCGGGAGGGGTTGGAGCTTTCTTT.

The CDR3 nucleotides are TGTGCCAGCAGCATGGACAGGTCCTCCTCCTACGAGCAGTACTTC. Translating gives CASSMDRSSSYEQYF. The chain employs TRBV7-9 and TRBJ2-7, with 7 bases aligning to TRBD1. CDR1 is SEHNR and CDR2 is FQNEAQ in the germline V gene (reference sequence). The V segment lost 5 bases and the J segment 0 bases; nucleotides outside the gene matches: 7. The CDR3 runs 15 residues.

The gene calls are TRBV30 and TRBJ1-1, with D unclear. This CDR3 spans 11 amino acids. Germline values: CDR1 GTSNPN, CDR2 SVGIG (reference sequence). The ends were cut back, 3 bases at V and 11 bases at J, with 13 bases in the middle. DNA for the CDR3: TGTGCCTGGAGCCCCCGGGGTACGGCTTTCTTT. Its protein is CAWSPRGTAFF.

The chain carries TRBV12-3 or TRBV12-4 and TRBJ1-1; D not resolved. Deletions cut 8 bases from V and 4 bases from J, with 14 bases between. CDR3 size: 13 residues. The CDR3 DNA follows: TGTGCCAGCTTATTGGGGTTAAGCACTGAAGCTTTCTTT. Translated: CASLLGLSTEAFF.

Comment on this clone: Within the sample, other DNA sequences also encode this same CDR3. The chain combines TRBV5-1 with TRBJ2-7; D gene uncertain. With 0 bases removed from V and 3 bases from J, the gap between germline ends came to 1 base. The CDR3 contains 11 residues. Germline CDR1 reads SGHRS; CDR2 reads YFSETQ. CDR3 sequence (DNA): TGCGCCAGCAGCTTGGGCTACGAGCAGTACTTC. Amino acid sequence: CASSLGYEQYF.

This chain connects TRBV9 to TRBJ2-5, with D possibly matching TRBD2 (6 bases). V was pared by 0 bases and J by 1 base, with 10 bases between. This CDR3 has 15 residues. Germline values: CDR1 SGDLS, CDR2 YYNGEE. CDR3 nucleotides: TGTGCCAGCAGCGTAGCGGGGGACCTCCAAGAGACCCAGTACTTC. Protein sequence: CASSVAGDLQETQYF.

This rearrangement joins TRBV6-1 to TRBJ2-7, with 8 bases aligning to TRBD2. The CDR3 runs 15 residues. V was clipped by 0 bases and J by 4 bases; unmatched bases: 5. Germline CDR1 MNHNS, CDR2 SASEGT. The DNA for the CDR3 is TGTGCCAGCAGTGAAGCGCTTCGACTAGCGTACGAGCAGTACTTC. Its translation is CASSEALRLAYEQYF.

The CDR3 region is CASSFMTGYTEAFF. Written as DNA, the CDR3 is TGTGCCAGCAGCTTTATGACAGGCTACACTGAAGCTTTCTTT. The genes are TRBV7-2 and TRBJ1-1, with D perhaps TRBD1 (6 bases). Trimming cost V 3 bases and J 3 bases, with 11 bases left between them. The CDR3 has 14 amino acids. Germline-derived CDR1 and CDR2 are SGHTA and FQGNSA.

The chain employs TRBV4-1 and TRBJ2-5; 12 bases map to TRBD2. The germline CDR1 and CDR2 sequences are MGHRA and YSYEKL. The CDR3 runs 16 residues. After removal of 4 bases from V and 5 bases from J, the junction contained 8 bases not matched to a gene. This chain's CDR3 is CASSPGLAGTRETQYF. The DNA of the CDR3 is TGCGCCAGCAGCCCCGGACTAGCGGGGACCAGGGAGACCCAGTACTTC.

The chain has TRBV27 and TRBJ2-7, with 10 bases fitting TRBD1. The V and J ends lost 5 bases and 4 bases, in that order; junction bases with no gene match: 11. The length of the CDR3 is 16 residues. In germline, CDR1 is MNHEY, CDR2 SMNVEV (reference sequence). CDR3 sequence reads: CASSPPTGGLMYEQYF. The CDR3 DNA sequence: TGTGCCAGCAGTCCACCGACAGGGGGCTTGATGTACGAGCAGTACTTC.